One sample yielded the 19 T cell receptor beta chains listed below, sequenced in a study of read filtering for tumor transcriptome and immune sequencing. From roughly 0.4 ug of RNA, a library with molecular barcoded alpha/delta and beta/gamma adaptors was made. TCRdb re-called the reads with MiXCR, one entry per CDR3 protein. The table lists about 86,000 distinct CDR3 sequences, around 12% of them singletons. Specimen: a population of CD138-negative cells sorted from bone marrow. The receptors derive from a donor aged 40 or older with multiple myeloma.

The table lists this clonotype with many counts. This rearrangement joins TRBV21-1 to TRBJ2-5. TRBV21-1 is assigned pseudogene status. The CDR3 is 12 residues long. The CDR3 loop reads CASSKGQETQYF. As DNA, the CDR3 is TGTGCCAGCAGCAAAGGCCAAGAGACCCAGTACTTC.

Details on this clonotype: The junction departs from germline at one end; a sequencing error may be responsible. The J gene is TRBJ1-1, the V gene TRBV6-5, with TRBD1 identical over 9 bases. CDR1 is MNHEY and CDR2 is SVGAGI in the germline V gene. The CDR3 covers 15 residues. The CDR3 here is CASSGTGRFDTDAFF. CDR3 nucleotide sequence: TGTGCCAGCAGTGGGACAGGGAGGTTCGACACTGATGCTTTCTTT.

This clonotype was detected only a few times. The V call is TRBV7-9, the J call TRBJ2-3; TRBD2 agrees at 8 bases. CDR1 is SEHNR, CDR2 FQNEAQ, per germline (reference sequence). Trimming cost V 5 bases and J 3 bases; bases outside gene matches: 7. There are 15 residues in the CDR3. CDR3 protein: CASSARGGITDTQYF. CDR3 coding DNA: TGTGCCAGCAGCGCCCGGGGGGGTATAACAGATACGCAGTATTTT.

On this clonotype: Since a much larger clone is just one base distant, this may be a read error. CDR3 region: CASRPLLERDTGELFF. CDR3 in DNA: TGTGCCAGCAGGCCTCTACTGGAGCGCGACACCGGGGAGCTGTTTTTT. The genes are TRBV7-9 and TRBJ2-2; D remains unclear. The germline gives CDR1 SEHNR, CDR2 FQNEAQ (reference sequence). Trimming left V 6 bases short and J 3 bases short, with 17 bases between. CDR3 length: 16 residues.

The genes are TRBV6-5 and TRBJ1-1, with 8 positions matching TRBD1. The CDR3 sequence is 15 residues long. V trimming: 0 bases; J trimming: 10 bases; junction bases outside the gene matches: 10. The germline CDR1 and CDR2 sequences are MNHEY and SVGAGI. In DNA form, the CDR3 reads TGTGCCAGCAGTTACTCGCGGACAGGGACCACCGTAGCTTTCTTT. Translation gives CASSYSRTGTTVAFF.

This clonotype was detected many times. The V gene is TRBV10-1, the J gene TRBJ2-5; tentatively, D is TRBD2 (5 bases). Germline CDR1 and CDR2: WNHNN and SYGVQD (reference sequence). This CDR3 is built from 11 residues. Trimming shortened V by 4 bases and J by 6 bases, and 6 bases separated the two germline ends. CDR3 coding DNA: TGCGCCAGCAGTGCGGGAAAGACCCAGTACTTC. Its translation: CASSAGKTQYF.

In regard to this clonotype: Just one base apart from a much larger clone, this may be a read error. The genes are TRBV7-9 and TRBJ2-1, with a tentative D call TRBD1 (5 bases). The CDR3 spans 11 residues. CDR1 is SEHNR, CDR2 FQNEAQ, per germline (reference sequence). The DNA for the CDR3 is TGTGCCAGCTCTCTCCAGGGCGAGCGGTTCTTC. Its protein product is CASSLQGERFF.

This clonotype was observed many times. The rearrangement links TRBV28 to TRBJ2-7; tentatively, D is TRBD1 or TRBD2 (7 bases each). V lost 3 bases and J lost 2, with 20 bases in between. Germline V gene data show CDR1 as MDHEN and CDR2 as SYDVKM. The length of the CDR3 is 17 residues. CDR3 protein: CASSFHYGGDRAYEQYF. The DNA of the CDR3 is TGTGCCAGCAGTTTTCATTATGGGGGGGACAGAGCCTACGAGCAGTACTTC.

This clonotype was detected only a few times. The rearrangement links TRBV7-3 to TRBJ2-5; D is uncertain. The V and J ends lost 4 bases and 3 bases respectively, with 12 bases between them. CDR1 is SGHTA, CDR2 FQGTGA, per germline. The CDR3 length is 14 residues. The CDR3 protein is CASSYRLDEETQYF. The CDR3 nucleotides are TGTGCCAGCAGCTACCGACTGGATGAAGAGACCCAGTACTTC.

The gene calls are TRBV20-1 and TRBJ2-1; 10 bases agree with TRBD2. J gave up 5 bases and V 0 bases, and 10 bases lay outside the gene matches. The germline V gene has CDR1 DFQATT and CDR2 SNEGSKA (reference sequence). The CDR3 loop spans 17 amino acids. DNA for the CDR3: TGCAGTGCTAGAGATCTGAGTGGGACTAGCGCTCACAATGAGCAGTTCTTC. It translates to CSARDLSGTSAHNEQFF.

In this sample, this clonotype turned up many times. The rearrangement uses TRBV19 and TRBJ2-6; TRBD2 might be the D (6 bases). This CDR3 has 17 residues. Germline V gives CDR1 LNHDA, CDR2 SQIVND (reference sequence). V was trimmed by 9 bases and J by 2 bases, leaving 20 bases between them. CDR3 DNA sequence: TGTGCCAGCCATCCCCCTGACGGGGAGGCTGGGGCCAACGTCCTGACTTTC. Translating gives CASHPPDGEAGANVLTF.

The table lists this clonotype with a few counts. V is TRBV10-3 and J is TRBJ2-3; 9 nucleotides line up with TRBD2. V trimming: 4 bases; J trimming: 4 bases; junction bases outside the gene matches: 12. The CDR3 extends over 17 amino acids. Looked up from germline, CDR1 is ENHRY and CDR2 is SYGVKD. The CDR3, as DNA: TGTGCCATCAGTGCCAACCGGGCGGGAGGGCCCCCAGATACGCAGTATTTT. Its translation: CAISANRAGGPPDTQYF.

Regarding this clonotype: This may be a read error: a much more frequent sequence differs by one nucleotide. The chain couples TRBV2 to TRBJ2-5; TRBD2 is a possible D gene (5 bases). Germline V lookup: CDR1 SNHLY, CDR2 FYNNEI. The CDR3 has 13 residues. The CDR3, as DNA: TGTGCCAGCAGTGGGACTTCACAAGAGACCCGGTACTTC. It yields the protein CASSGTSQETRYF. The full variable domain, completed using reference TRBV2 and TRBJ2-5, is EPEVTQTPSHQVTQMGQEVILRCVPISNHLYFYWYRQILGQKVEFLVSFYNNEISEKSEIFDDQFSVERPDGSNFTLKIRSTKLEDSAMYFCASSGTSQETRYFGPGTRLLVL.

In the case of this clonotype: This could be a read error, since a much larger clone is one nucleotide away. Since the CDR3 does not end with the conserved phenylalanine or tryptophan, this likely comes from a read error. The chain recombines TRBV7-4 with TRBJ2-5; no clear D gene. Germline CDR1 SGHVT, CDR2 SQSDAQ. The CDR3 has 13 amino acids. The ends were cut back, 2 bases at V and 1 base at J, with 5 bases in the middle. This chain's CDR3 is CASSLHGQETQYL. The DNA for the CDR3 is TGTGCCAGCAGCTTACACGGCCAAGAGACCCAGTACCTC.

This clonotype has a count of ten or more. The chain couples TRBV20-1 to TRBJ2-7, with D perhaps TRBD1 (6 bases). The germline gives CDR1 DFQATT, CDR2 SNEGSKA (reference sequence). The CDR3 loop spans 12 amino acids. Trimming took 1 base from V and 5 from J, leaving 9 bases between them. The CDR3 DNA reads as TGCAGTGCTAGAGTTCCAGGGGACGAGCAGTACTTC. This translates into CSARVPGDEQYF.

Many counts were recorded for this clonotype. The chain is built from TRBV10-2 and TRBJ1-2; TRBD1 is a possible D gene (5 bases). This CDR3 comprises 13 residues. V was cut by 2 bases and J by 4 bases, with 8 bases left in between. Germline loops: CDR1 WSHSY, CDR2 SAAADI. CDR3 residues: CASSERDGYGYTF. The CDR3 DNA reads TGCGCCAGCAGTGAGAGGGACGGCTATGGCTACACCTTC.

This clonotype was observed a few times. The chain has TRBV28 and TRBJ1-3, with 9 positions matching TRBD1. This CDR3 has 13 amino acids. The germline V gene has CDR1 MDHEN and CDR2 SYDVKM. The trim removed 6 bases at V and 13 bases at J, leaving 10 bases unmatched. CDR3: CASSTGQGELIYF. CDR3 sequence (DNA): TGTGCCAGCAGCACGGGACAGGGAGAGCTAATATATTTT.

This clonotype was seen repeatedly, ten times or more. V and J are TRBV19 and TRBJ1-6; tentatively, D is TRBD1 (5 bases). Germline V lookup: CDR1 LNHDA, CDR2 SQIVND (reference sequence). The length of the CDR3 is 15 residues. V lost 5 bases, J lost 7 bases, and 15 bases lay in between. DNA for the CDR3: TGTGCCAGTAGTTTAACCGACAGCACCAATTCACCCCTCCACTTT. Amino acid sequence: CASSLTDSTNSPLHF. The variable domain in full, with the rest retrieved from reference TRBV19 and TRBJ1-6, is DGGITQSPKYLFRKEGQNVTLSCEQNLNHDAMYWYRQDPGQGLRLIYYSQIVNDFQKGDIAEGYSVSREKKESFPLTVTSAQKNPTAFYLCASSLTDSTNSPLHFGNGTRLTVT.

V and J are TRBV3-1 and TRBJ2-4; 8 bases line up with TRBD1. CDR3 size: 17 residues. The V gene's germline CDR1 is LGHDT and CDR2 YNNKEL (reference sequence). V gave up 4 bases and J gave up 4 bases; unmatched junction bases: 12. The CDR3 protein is CASSPRGQEGAKNIQYF. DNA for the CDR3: TGTGCCAGCAGCCCACGGGGACAGGAGGGAGCTAAAAACATTCAGTACTTC.